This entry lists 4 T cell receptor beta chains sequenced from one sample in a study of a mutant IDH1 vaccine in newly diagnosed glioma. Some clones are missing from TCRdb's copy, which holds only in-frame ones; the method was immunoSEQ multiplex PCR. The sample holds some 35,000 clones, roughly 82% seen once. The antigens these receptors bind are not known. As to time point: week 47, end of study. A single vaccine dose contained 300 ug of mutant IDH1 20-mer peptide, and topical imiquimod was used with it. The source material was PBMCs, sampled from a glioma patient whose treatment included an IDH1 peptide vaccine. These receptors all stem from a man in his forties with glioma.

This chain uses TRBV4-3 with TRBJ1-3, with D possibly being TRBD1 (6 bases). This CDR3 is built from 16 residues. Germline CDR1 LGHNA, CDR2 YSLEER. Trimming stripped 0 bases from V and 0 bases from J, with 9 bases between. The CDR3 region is CASSQDADSSGNTIYF. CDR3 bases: TGCGCCAGCAGCCAAGATGCGGACAGCTCTGGAAACACCATATATTTT.

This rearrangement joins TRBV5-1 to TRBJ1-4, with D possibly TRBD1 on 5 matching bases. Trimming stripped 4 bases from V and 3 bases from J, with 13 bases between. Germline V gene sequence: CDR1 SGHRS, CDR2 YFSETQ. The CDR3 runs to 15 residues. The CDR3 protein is CASSVQGASNEKLFF. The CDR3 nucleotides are TGCGCCAGCAGCGTTCAAGGGGCTTCTAATGAAAAACTGTTTTTT.

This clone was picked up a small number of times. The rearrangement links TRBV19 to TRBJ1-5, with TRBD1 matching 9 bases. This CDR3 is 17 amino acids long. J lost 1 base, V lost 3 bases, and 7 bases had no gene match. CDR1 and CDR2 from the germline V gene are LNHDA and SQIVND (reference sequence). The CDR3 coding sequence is TGTGCCAGTAGTATTGGAGGACAGGGGTGGAGCAATCAGCCCCAGCATTTT. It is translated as CASSIGGQGWSNQPQHF.

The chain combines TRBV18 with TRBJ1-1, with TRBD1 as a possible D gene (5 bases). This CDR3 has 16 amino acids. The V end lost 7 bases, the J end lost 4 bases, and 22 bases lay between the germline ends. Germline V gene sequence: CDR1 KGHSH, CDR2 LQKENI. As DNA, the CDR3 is TGTGCCAGCTGCCCAGCTGGGGGGAGGCCGATCACTGAAGCTTTCTTT. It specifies CASCPAGGRPITEAFF. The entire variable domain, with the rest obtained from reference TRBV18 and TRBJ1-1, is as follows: NAGVMQNPRHLVRRRGQEARLRCSPMKGHSHVYWYRQLPEEGLKFMVYLQKENIIDESGMPKERFSAEFPKEGPSILRIQQVVRGDSAAYFCASCPAGGRPITEAFFGQGTRLTVV.